The entry below describes one TCR beta chain. This sample was taken from a study of blood T cell repertoires in COVID-19. Across the whole study: From the United States, Italy and Spain came samples of acute and convalescent COVID-19. T cells, B-cell-depleted T cells, or PBMCs provided the cDNA or gDNA that served as material.

Looked up from germline, CDR1 is LGHDT and CDR2 is YNNKEL (reference sequence). There are 13 residues in the CDR3. The V end lost 1 base, the J end lost 12 bases, and 16 bases lay between the germline ends. The assay was immunoSEQ multiplex PCR, and TCRdb's table has in-frame clones only and misses some. The sample contains 200,000 to 300,000 clones, around 90% of which appear only once. The sequence was obtained from a human donor in a cohort sampled during active COVID-19. Sequenced: peripheral blood. The V gene is TRBV3-1 (or the pseudogene TRBV3-2), the J gene TRBJ2-7, with D perhaps matching TRBD2 (5 bases). CDR3 nucleotide sequence: TGTGCCAGCAGCCAAGGGCCAGGCGGACTCGGGTACTTC. This codes for CASSQGPGGLGYF.